This T cell receptor (beta chain) was sequenced in a study of cytomegalovirus exposure and HLA in healthy donors. Study results and caveats: Researchers reportedly found TCR beta sequences accurately predicted most subjects' HLA-A and HLA-B alleles. It was reported that the classifier diagnosed cytomegalovirus status with high specificity and sensitivity in both the original and validation cohorts. With later analysis, a missense DCLRE1C variant became linked to TCR beta V- and J-gene trimming. One cluster of highly shared sequence variants probably arose as a sequencing artifact.

A multiplex PCR was run with 60 Vbeta primers and 13 Jbeta primers. The repertoire was sequenced with immunoSEQ multiplex PCR; TCRdb's copy has only in-frame clones and lacks some. The sample records around 170,000 clones, around three quarters being singletons. Remarks on this clone: Its antigen is unknown.

The receptor's source is a middle-aged man in good health and CMV-seronegative. Sequenced: PBMCs.

CDR3 residues: CASSRRLAVSTDTQYF. For the CDR3, the DNA is TGTGCCAGCAGCCGACGACTAGCGGTTAGCACAGATACGCAGTATTTT. The chain has TRBV5-4 and TRBJ2-3; 9 bases map to TRBD2. The V and J ends lost 4 bases and 0 bases, in that order; junction bases with no gene match: 6. The germline CDR1 and CDR2 sequences are SGHNT and YYREEE (reference sequence). The CDR3 is made up of 16 amino acids. Together with reference TRBV5-4 and TRBJ2-3, the CDR3 gives the full variable domain: ETGVTQSPTHLIKTRGQQVTLRCSSQSGHNTVSWYQQALGQGPQFIFQYYREEENGRGNFPPRFSGLQFPNYSSELNVNALELDDSALYLCASSRRLAVSTDTQYFGPGTRLTVL.